This is a list of T cell receptor beta chains from one sample in a study of blood T cell repertoires in COVID-19. TCRdb's table, derived via immunoSEQ multiplex PCR, lists solely in-frame clones and lacks some. Of about 50,000 clones listed, roughly 85% are singletons. The sample comprised peripheral blood. Receptors originate from a human donor in a cohort sampled during active COVID-19. The donor label of this sample is uncertain. Each CDR3 is given with its conserved first and last residue. The order of the fields is J gene, V gene, CDR3 protein.

TRBJ2-3	TRBV9	CASRKTPGATDTQYF
TRBJ2-5	TRBV19	CASSQRGSQETQYF
TRBJ2-1	TRBV3-1/TRBV3-2	CASSQDGGTPDEQFF
TRBJ1-1	TRBV6-6	CASSGEGGKNTEAFF
TRBJ1-2	TRBV28	CASNEFGKGANYGYTF
TRBJ2-7	TRBV7-9	CASSLGDRVYEQYF
TRBJ1-1	TRBV7-8	CASSPGTGKNTEAFF
TRBJ2-3	TRBV29-1	CSVETAGTDTQYF
TRBJ2-1	TRBV5-1	CASSWTSGNEQFF
TRBJ1-4	TRBV5-1	CASSSQTGNEKLFF
TRBJ2-2	TRBV30	CAWSVRRGNTGELFF
TRBJ2-1	TRBV7-3	CASSLQPQGVNEQFF
TRBJ2-2	TRBV7-2	CASRNLGGSGELFF
TRBJ1-6	TRBV6-5	CASSPQGAPLHF
TRBJ2-2	TRBV19	CASSIGATGELFF
TRBJ1-6	TRBV28	CASNPSQRGSPLHF
TRBJ2-4	TRBV3-1/TRBV3-2	CASTPRPGTGGRNIQYF
TRBJ2-1	TRBV5-5	CASSIAGTAVNEQFF
TRBJ2-3	TRBV11-2	CASSLGDMGSTDTQYF
TRBJ1-2	TRBV5-4	CASSLGRDREGYTF
TRBJ2-5	TRBV6-5	CASSYSSGGVQETQYF
TRBJ2-1	TRBV1	CTSSQGQGARNEQFF
TRBJ2-6	TRBV7-8	CASSESYSGANVLTF